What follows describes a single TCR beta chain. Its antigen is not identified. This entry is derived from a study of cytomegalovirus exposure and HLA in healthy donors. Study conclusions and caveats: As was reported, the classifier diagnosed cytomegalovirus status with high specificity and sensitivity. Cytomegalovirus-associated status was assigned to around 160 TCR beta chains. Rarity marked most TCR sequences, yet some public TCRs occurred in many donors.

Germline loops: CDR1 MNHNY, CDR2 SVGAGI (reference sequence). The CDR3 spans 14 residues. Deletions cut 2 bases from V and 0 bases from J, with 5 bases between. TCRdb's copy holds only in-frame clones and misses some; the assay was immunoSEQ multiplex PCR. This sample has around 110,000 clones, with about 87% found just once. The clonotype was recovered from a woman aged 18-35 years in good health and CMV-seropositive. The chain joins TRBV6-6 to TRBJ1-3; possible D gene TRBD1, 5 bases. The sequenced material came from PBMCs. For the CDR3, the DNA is TGTGCCAGCAGTTACGACAGCTCTGGAAACACCATATATTTT. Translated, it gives CASSYDSSGNTIYF.